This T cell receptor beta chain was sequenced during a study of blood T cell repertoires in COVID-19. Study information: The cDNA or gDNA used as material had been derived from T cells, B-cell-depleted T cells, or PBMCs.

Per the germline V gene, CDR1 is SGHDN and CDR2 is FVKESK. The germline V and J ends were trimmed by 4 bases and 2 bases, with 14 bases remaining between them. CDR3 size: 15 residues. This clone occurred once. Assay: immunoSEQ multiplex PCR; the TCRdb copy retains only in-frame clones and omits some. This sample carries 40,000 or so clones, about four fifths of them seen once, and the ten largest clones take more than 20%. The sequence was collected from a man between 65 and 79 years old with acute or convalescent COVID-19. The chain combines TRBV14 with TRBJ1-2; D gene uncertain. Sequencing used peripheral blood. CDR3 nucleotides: TGTGCCAGCAGCCGAATTATCGACTGGAACTATGGCTACACCTTC. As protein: CASSRIIDWNYGYTF.